The 18 T cell receptor beta chains reported below all come from one sample, sequenced in a study of regulatory T cells in long-lasting Graves disease. Time point noted: persistent/refractory GD, antithyroid drugs over 5 years with positive TRAb. Extracted PBMC RNA gave rise to the TCR library. iRepertoire HTBI primers and Arm-PCR of CDR3 regions built TCR beta libraries. MiXCR was run by TCRdb on the multiplex PCR reads, yielding one entry per CDR3 protein. This table has around 400,000 distinct CDR3 sequences, roughly 24% appearing once. The source material was peripheral blood mononuclear cells (PBMCs), sampled when the disease was refractory, from a patient treated with antithyroid drugs. These receptors came from a middle-aged woman with Graves disease.

This sequence joins TRBV6-1 and TRBJ2-7, with TRBD2 identical over 7 bases. The trim removed 0 bases at V and 13 bases at J, leaving 6 bases unmatched. The V gene's germline CDR1 is MNHNS and CDR2 SASEGT. There are 12 residues in the CDR3. The CDR3 bases are TGTGCCAGCAGTGAAGCTCGACTAGCTTCATACTTC. Translated, it gives CASSEARLASYF.

The J gene is TRBJ2-5, the V gene TRBV19; D is ambiguous. CDR1 is LNHDA, CDR2 SQIVND, per germline (reference sequence). The germline V and J ends were trimmed by 4 bases and 5 bases, with 11 bases remaining between them. The CDR3 consists of 13 residues. The CDR3 sequence is CASSTIIAETQYF. The CDR3 DNA reads as TGTGCCAGTAGTACGATCATCGCGGAGACCCAGTACTTC. Using reference TRBV19 and TRBJ2-5 for the parts outside the CDR3, the full variable domain is DGGITQSPKYLFRKEGQNVTLSCEQNLNHDAMYWYRQDPGQGLRLIYYSQIVNDFQKGDIAEGYSVSREKKESFPLTVTSAQKNPTAFYLCASSTIIAETQYFGPGTRLLVL.

The chain has TRBV5-1 and TRBJ1-5; D unresolved. V dropped 2 bases and J dropped 1 base, with 10 bases sitting between them. CDR1 and CDR2 from the germline V gene are SGHRS and YFSETQ. This CDR3 has 15 residues. The CDR3 spells CASSFGGGSNQPQHF. CDR3 in DNA: TGCGCCAGCAGCTTCGGAGGTGGGAGCAATCAGCCCCAGCATTTT.

This clonotype was seen at least ten times. The J gene is TRBJ1-1, the V gene TRBV19, with TRBD1 matching over 9 bases. Trimming removed 6 bases from V and 5 bases from J; junction bases left unmatched: 7. Germline CDR1 reads LNHDA; CDR2 reads SQIVND (reference sequence). This CDR3 is built from 14 residues. CDR3 nucleotide sequence: TGTGCCAGTAGCCTGACAGGGGGTCAGACTGAAGCTTTCTTT. It yields the protein CASSLTGGQTEAFF. The complete variable domain, with remaining parts taken from reference TRBV19 and TRBJ1-1, reads DGGITQSPKYLFRKEGQNVTLSCEQNLNHDAMYWYRQDPGQGLRLIYYSQIVNDFQKGDIAEGYSVSREKKESFPLTVTSAQKNPTAFYLCASSLTGGQTEAFFGQGTRLTVV.

The table lists this clonotype with a few counts. The genes are TRBV3-1 and TRBJ2-5; 9 bases fit TRBD2. The CDR3 covers 15 residues. Trimming took 1 base from V and 4 from J; bases not matched to a gene: 4. The germline V gene encodes CDR1 LGHDT and CDR2 YNNKEL (reference sequence). Written as DNA, the CDR3 is TGTGCCAGCAGCCAAGGGCTAGCGGGAACAGAGACCCAGTACTTC. It encodes CASSQGLAGTETQYF.

V is TRBV4-1 and J is TRBJ2-7, with TRBD2 matching over 12 bases. Germline loops: CDR1 MGHRA, CDR2 YSYEKL. This CDR3 comprises 14 residues. With V trimmed by 7 bases and J by 3 bases, 4 bases remained unmatched. The CDR3, as DNA: TGCGCCAGCACTCGACTAGCGGGAGTCTACGAGCAGTACTTC. Translated: CASTRLAGVYEQYF.

The chain uses TRBV18 and TRBJ2-5, with 7 bases identical to TRBD1. V shed 3 bases and J 5 bases; nucleotides not matched to a gene: 12. The CDR3 is 16 residues long. Germline V gene sequence: CDR1 KGHSH, CDR2 LQKENI. CDR3 coding DNA: TGTGCCAGCTCACCCTGGGACAGCCTGAAGGAGGAGACCCAGTACTTC. It encodes CASSPWDSLKEETQYF.

This clonotype occurred many times. The J gene is TRBJ1-4, the V gene TRBV3-1; D is undetermined. The CDR3 length is 15 residues. Trimming took 0 bases from V and 5 from J, leaving 10 bases between them. Germline values: CDR1 LGHDT, CDR2 YNNKEL (reference sequence). The CDR3 nucleotides read TGTGCCAGCAGCCAAGATGCCGGAGGCAATGAAAAACTGTTTTTT. Translating gives CASSQDAGGNEKLFF.

This clonotype was observed a few times. The chain carries TRBV30 and TRBJ1-4, with a tentative D call TRBD1 (6 bases). Looked up from germline, CDR1 is GTSNPN and CDR2 is SVGIG (reference sequence). V was trimmed by 3 bases and J by 7 bases, leaving 15 bases between them. The CDR3 covers 14 residues. Here the CDR3 DNA reads TGTGCCTGGAGCCCCGGGGGGGCTGGTGAAAAACTGTTTTTT. Protein: CAWSPGGAGEKLFF.

The V call is TRBV28, the J call TRBJ1-5, with a tentative D call TRBD1 (5 bases). There are 12 residues in the CDR3. Looked up from germline, CDR1 is MDHEN and CDR2 is SYDVKM. V was clipped by 9 bases and J by 6 bases, with 12 bases between them. The CDR3 nucleotides are TGTGCCAGTCGGGGGAGCGGTCAGCCCCAGCATTTT. Translated, it gives CASRGSGQPQHF.

This clonotype was counted between two and nine times. The V and J genes are TRBV6-2 or TRBV6-3 and TRBJ1-1; D not certain. This CDR3 has 13 residues. CDR1 MNHEY and CDR2 SVGEGT come from the germline V gene. V was trimmed by 8 bases and J by 5 bases, leaving 15 bases between them. In DNA, the CDR3 is TGTGCCAGCTGTACGCACCCTAAAACTGAAGCTTTCTTT. Translating it yields CASCTHPKTEAFF.

At least ten counts were recorded for this clonotype. V usage is TRBV5-1 and J usage is TRBJ2-4; 8 nucleotides match TRBD2. The germline gives CDR1 SGHRS, CDR2 YFSETQ. V shed 2 bases and J 8 bases; nucleotides not matched to a gene: 3. The CDR3 is 13 residues long. The CDR3 protein is CASSFTGGDIQYF. Written as DNA, the CDR3 is TGCGCCAGCAGCTTTACGGGAGGGGACATTCAGTACTTC.

This clonotype came up a few times. The chain links TRBV5-1 to TRBJ1-1; D gene unclear. Per germline, CDR1 SGHRS and CDR2 YFSETQ. The CDR3 loop spans 16 amino acids. With 4 bases removed from V and 1 base from J, the gap between germline ends came to 17 bases. In nucleotides, the CDR3 is TGCGCCAGCAGCCACCTTTCCGGAGGGAGGAACACTGAAGCTTTCTTT. Protein product: CASSHLSGGRNTEAFF.

The J gene is TRBJ2-3, the V gene TRBV6-9; D perhaps matches TRBD1 (5 bases). The CDR3 covers 16 residues. V lost 2 bases to trimming and J lost 2 bases, with 14 bases between them. Germline V CDR1 and CDR2: MNHGY, SVAAGI. This CDR3 is CASSYGASILTDTQYF. The CDR3 DNA reads as TGTGCCAGCAGTTATGGGGCCTCCATTCTCACAGATACGCAGTATTTT.

This clonotype was picked up many times. This rearrangement joins TRBV7-9 to TRBJ2-1; 7 bases match TRBD2. With 5 bases clipped from V and 0 bases from J, the junction kept 7 bases outside the gene matches. The CDR3 runs 16 residues. Germline V lookup: CDR1 SEHNR, CDR2 FQNEAQ (reference sequence). The CDR3 DNA is TGTGCCAGCAGCCCTCAGCGGGGTGGCTCCTACAATGAGCAGTTCTTC. Its translation: CASSPQRGGSYNEQFF. Looking up the rest from reference TRBV7-9 and TRBJ2-1 gives the full variable domain: DTGVSQNPRHKITKRGQNVTFRCDPISEHNRLYWYRQTLGQGPEFLTYFQNEAQLEKSRLLSDRFSAERPKGSFSTLEIQRTEQGDSAMYLCASSPQRGGSYNEQFFGPGTRLTVL.

This chain connects TRBV3-1 to TRBJ2-7; D might be TRBD2 (5 bases). Trimming pared 0 bases from V and 5 bases from J, leaving 17 bases between. This CDR3 is built from 16 residues. Looked up from germline, CDR1 is LGHDT and CDR2 is YNNKEL (reference sequence). Written as DNA, the CDR3 is TGTGCCAGCAGCCAAGAGTGGACTTCCCTCTCTCACGAGCAGTACTTC. Translation gives CASSQEWTSLSHEQYF.

The V and J genes are TRBV19 and TRBJ1-5, with a weak D call TRBD1 (6 bases). Per germline, CDR1 LNHDA and CDR2 SQIVND (reference sequence). This CDR3 has 17 amino acids. V was pared by 3 bases and J by 0 bases, with 15 bases between. The CDR3 sequence: CASSIALGAYSNQPQHF. CDR3 sequence (DNA): TGTGCCAGTAGTATCGCTCTGGGGGCGTATAGCAATCAGCCCCAGCATTTT.

Turning to this clonotype: A much larger clone differs by one base, so this may be a read error. This chain joins TRBV20-1 and TRBJ1-1; D not certain. This CDR3 region has 12 residues. CDR1 DFQATT and CDR2 SNEGSKA come from the germline V gene (reference sequence). CDR3 nucleotide sequence: TGCATGGCCAGCTCAATGAACACTGAAGCTTCCTTT. Translation: CMASSMNTEASF.